This entry lists 15 T cell receptor beta chains sequenced from one sample in a study of T cell repertoires in cytomegalovirus infection. TCRdb reanalysed the reads using MiXCR and keeps one entry per CDR3 protein. The sample has approximately 750,000 distinct CDR3 sequences, 35% to 45% seen once. The sequenced sample was PBMCs. The receptors originated from a human donor in good health (CMV status not recorded). Some clones in this sample may be carry-over from other donors' samples.

This clonotype was seen only a few times. The V call is TRBV27, the J call TRBJ2-3; D call uncertain. Trimming shortened V by 3 bases and J by 0 bases, and 7 bases separated the two germline ends. CDR3 size: 14 residues. CDR1 is MNHEY, CDR2 SMNVEV, per germline (reference sequence). CDR3 bases: TGTGCCAGCAGTTTCCTTCCAAGCACAGATACGCAGTATTTT. It encodes CASSFLPSTDTQYF.

The gene calls are TRBV7-6 and TRBJ2-5, with a possible D match to TRBD1 (5 bases). The V gene lost 1 base and the J gene lost 3 bases, with 15 bases spanning the gap. CDR3 length: 16 residues. CDR1 and CDR2 from the germline V gene are SGHVS and FNYEAQ. The CDR3 nucleotides read TGTGCCAGCAGCTTAGGTCGGATGGACAATGAAGAGACCCAGTACTTC. This codes for CASSLGRMDNEETQYF.

This clonotype occurred once. The chain uses TRBV5-1 and TRBJ2-1; 14 positions match TRBD2. This CDR3 spans 18 amino acids. Germline V gene sequence: CDR1 SGHRS, CDR2 YFSETQ. Trimming at V came to 4 bases and at J to 9 bases, leaving 15 bases not matched to a gene. The CDR3, as DNA: TGCGCCAGCAGCACCTGGGCCCTGACTAGCGGGAGGGCCGGTGAGCAGTTCTTC. This encodes CASSTWALTSGRAGEQFF.

The chain is built from TRBV12-3 or TRBV12-4 and TRBJ2-7, with 9 bases lining up with TRBD2. The CDR3 has 15 residues. The J segment lost 0 bases and the V segment lost 3 bases, leaving 3 bases of the junction unmatched. CDR3 in amino acids: CASSFGAGGSYEQYF. The CDR3 DNA reads as TGTGCCAGCAGTTTCGGAGCGGGAGGCTCCTACGAGCAGTACTTC.

This clonotype was detected many times. This chain joins TRBV6-4 and TRBJ2-1, with D perhaps TRBD2 (5 bases). This CDR3 comprises 19 residues. Per germline, CDR1 MRHNA and CDR2 SNTAGT. Deletions cut 0 bases from V and 7 bases from J, with 25 bases between. The CDR3 sequence is CASSDSGRSEVPGINEQFF. CDR3 nucleotide sequence: TGTGCCAGCAGTGACTCGGGCAGGTCCGAGGTACCGGGAATAAATGAGCAGTTCTTC.

This clonotype was observed a handful of times. V and J are TRBV28 and TRBJ1-5; D unresolved. Trimming shortened V by 5 bases and J by 9 bases, and 8 bases separated the two germline ends. This CDR3 comprises 11 residues. Germline assignment: CDR1 MDHEN and CDR2 SYDVKM. The CDR3 sequence is CASSTTRPQHF. CDR3 nucleotide sequence: TGTGCCAGCAGTACGACTCGGCCCCAGCATTTT. Drawing the rest from reference TRBV28 and TRBJ1-5, the complete variable domain is DVKVTQSSRYLVKRTGEKVFLECVQDMDHENMFWYRQDPGLGLRLIYFSYDVKMKEKGDIPEGYSVSREKKERFSLILESASTNQTSMYLCASSTTRPQHFGDGTRLSIL.

This chain links TRBV20-1 with TRBJ2-4; 9 bases are shared with TRBD2. V was pared by 3 bases and J by 1 base, with 7 bases of the junction left unmatched. The CDR3 is 16 residues long. CDR1 is DFQATT, CDR2 SNEGSKA, per germline (reference sequence). The CDR3 protein is CSASRPAGGAKNIQYF. The CDR3, as DNA: TGCAGTGCTAGTCGACCAGCGGGAGGTGCCAAAAACATTCAGTACTTC.

The chain uses TRBV12-3 or TRBV12-4 and TRBJ2-1; 10 bases match TRBD2. V dropped 8 bases and J dropped 7; count of bases not matched to a gene: 14. The CDR3 is 16 residues long. This CDR3 is CASRGGTSVGGNEQFF. CDR3 DNA sequence: TGTGCCAGCCGTGGTGGGACTAGCGTGGGGGGAAATGAGCAGTTCTTC.

This clonotype was picked up a small number of times. The chain has TRBV19 and TRBJ1-5; 10 nucleotides line up with TRBD1. CDR3 size: 15 residues. V lost 7 bases and J lost 6; bases outside the gene matches: 9. The germline gives CDR1 LNHDA, CDR2 SQIVND (reference sequence). The chain's CDR3 is CASTPGTGVGQPQHF. The CDR3 region has the DNA TGTGCCAGTACCCCAGGGACAGGGGTTGGTCAGCCCCAGCATTTT.

The chain is built from TRBV5-1 and TRBJ1-2; 8 nucleotides match TRBD1. The CDR3 runs 15 residues. Germline V gene sequence: CDR1 SGHRS, CDR2 YFSETQ. The V and J ends lost 4 bases and 3 bases, in that order; junction bases with no gene match: 8. The CDR3 DNA reads as TGCGCCAGCAGCCCCTGGACAGGGTCAGACTATGGCTACACCTTC. Protein product: CASSPWTGSDYGYTF.

This clonotype was seen a few times. This chain links TRBV19 with TRBJ2-2; D is unclear. The V gene's germline CDR1 is LNHDA and CDR2 SQIVND (reference sequence). Trimming took 3 bases from V and 2 from J, leaving 10 bases between them. The CDR3 runs to 15 residues. CDR3 nucleotides: TGTGCCAGTAGTATGATTCGCGGCAACACCGGGGAGCTGTTTTTT. Translated: CASSMIRGNTGELFF.

The J gene is TRBJ1-4, the V gene TRBV28; 8 bases are a match to TRBD1. V lost 6 bases to trimming and J lost 8 bases; unmatched junction nucleotides: 5. Germline CDR1 and CDR2: MDHEN and SYDVKM. The CDR3 totals 13 residues. In DNA, the CDR3 is TGTGCCAGCAGGCGGCAGGGGGCAGAAAAACTGTTTTTT. Translation gives CASRRQGAEKLFF.

This clonotype was recorded many times. The rearrangement joins TRBV6-5 to TRBJ1-3; D remains ambiguous. Germline V gives CDR1 MNHEY, CDR2 SVGAGI. V was trimmed by 0 bases and J by 1 base, leaving 13 bases between them. The CDR3 consists of 17 residues. The CDR3 loop is CASSYSLGGSSGNTIYF. In DNA form, the CDR3 reads TGTGCCAGCAGTTACTCACTCGGTGGCAGTTCTGGAAACACCATATATTTT.

The CDR3 is CASSFPGTGDRETQYF. The CDR3 region has the DNA TGTGCCAGCAGCTTTCCCGGGACAGGGGACCGAGAGACCCAGTACTTC. The rearrangement joins TRBV7-6 to TRBJ2-5; 10 bases line up with TRBD1. V was pared by 3 bases and J by 4 bases, with 8 bases of the junction left unmatched. This CDR3 has 16 amino acids. Germline V CDR1 and CDR2: SGHVS, FNYEAQ.

The chain is built from TRBV20-1 and TRBJ1-1; the D gene is possibly TRBD1 (6 bases). CDR1 and CDR2 (germline): DFQATT, SNEGSKA (reference sequence). Trimming took off 3 bases at V and 0 bases at J, with 14 bases between the two ends. The CDR3 runs to 15 residues. Written as DNA, the CDR3 is TGCAGTGCTAGTTCCAGGGACAAAGTGAACACTGAAGCTTTCTTT. Translated: CSASSRDKVNTEAFF.